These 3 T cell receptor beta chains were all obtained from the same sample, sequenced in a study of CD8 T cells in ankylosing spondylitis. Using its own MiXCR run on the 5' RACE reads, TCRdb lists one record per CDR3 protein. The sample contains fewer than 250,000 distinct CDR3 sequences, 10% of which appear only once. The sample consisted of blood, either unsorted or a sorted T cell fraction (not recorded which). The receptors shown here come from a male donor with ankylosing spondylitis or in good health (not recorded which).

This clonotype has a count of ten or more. Here the CDR3 DNA reads TGTGCCAGCAGTGACGGATCGGGAGGGAATGAGCAGTTCTTC. Translating gives CASSDGSGGNEQFF. The chain carries TRBV25-1 and TRBJ2-1, with 8 positions matching TRBD2. The J segment lost 7 bases and the V segment lost 3 bases, leaving 5 bases of the junction unmatched. CDR1 is MGHDK and CDR2 is SYGVNS in the germline V gene. CDR3 length: 14 amino acids.

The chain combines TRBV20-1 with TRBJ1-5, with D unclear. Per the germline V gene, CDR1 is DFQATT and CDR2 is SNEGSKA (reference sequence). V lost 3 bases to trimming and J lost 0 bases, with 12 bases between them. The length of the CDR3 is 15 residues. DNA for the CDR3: TGCAGTGCTAGGTTCATGGAGGGTAGCAATCAGCCCCAGCATTTT. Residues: CSARFMEGSNQPQHF.

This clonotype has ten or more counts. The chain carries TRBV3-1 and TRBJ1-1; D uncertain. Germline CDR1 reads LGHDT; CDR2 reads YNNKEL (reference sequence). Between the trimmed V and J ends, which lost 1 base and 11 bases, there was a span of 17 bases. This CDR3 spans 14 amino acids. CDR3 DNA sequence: TGTGCCAGCAGCCAAGGGGCAGCGTCCCACTGGGCTTTCTTT. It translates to CASSQGAASHWAFF.